The T cell receptor beta chain described here comes from a study of identifying expanded T cells in peripheral blood. The assay was immunoSEQ multiplex PCR, and TCRdb's table has in-frame clones only and misses some. This sample carries approximately 80,000 clones, roughly 86% of them seen once, and the ten largest clones take about 17%. Looked up from germline, CDR1 is SGDLS and CDR2 is YYNGEE. The V gene lost 0 bases and the J gene lost 2 bases, with 9 bases spanning the gap. The CDR3 consists of 15 residues. The chain combines TRBV9 with TRBJ2-1; TRBD1 is a possible D gene (5 bases). This clonotype was obtained from a person aged 18-70 years in good health. The sample was blood. The CDR3 DNA sequence: TGTGCCAGCAGCGTAGCGCAGGGTCCCTACAATGAGCAGTTCTTC. It translates to CASSVAQGPYNEQFF.